The table lists the clone carrying this T cell receptor beta chain with a few counts. The record originates from a study of cytomegalovirus exposure and HLA in healthy donors. PCR amplification relied on 60 Vbeta primers (plus 13 Jbeta primers). Method: immunoSEQ multiplex PCR; TCRdb's copy keeps in-frame clones and lacks some. The sample has some 87,000 clones; around 78% are singletons. With 1 base clipped from V and 12 bases from J, the junction kept 6 bases outside the gene matches. The germline V gene encodes CDR1 MNHNS and CDR2 SASEGT. The CDR3 covers 15 residues. The TCR was taken from a man younger than 30 in good health and CMV-seropositive. V and J are TRBV6-1 and TRBJ2-1, with 13 bases matching TRBD2. What was sequenced was PBMCs. CDR3 residues: CASSEGTSGSIRQFF. CDR3 coding DNA: TGTGCCAGCAGTGAAGGGACTAGCGGGAGTATCAGGCAGTTCTTC.